The 19 T cell receptor beta chains given below trace back to one sample, sequenced in a study of blood T cell repertoires in COVID-19. The assay was immunoSEQ multiplex PCR, and TCRdb's table has in-frame clones only and misses some. The sample shows fewer than 400,000 clones, around four fifths of them seen only once. Sequencing was done on a sample of peripheral blood. The receptor set was obtained from a young man with active or convalescent COVID-19.

This clone is a singleton in its sample. V and J are TRBV19 and TRBJ1-2; D is undetermined. Germline V gene lookup returns CDR1 LNHDA and CDR2 SQIVND (reference sequence). Trimming removed 5 bases from V and 4 bases from J, with 11 bases in between. The CDR3 sequence is 13 residues long. CDR3: CASSGLGGYGYTF. The CDR3 DNA reads TGTGCCAGTAGTGGTCTCGGCGGCTATGGCTACACCTTC.

The CDR3 DNA reads TGCGCCAGCAGCTTGCGGCCCACTACCTTTGGATACAATGAGCAGTTCTTC. Amino acids: CASSLRPTTFGYNEQFF. The chain carries TRBV5-1 and TRBJ2-1; D remains unclear. The CDR3 has 17 residues. CDR1 and CDR2 from the germline V gene are SGHRS and YFSETQ. V lost 1 base to trimming and J lost 4 bases, with 18 bases between them.

The chain is built from TRBV6-4 and TRBJ1-3; TRBD1 agrees at 9 bases. CDR1 is MRHNA, CDR2 SNTAGT, per germline. The CDR3 is 16 residues long. Trimming cost V 2 bases and J 3 bases; bases outside gene matches: 5. The CDR3 region is CASSDPDRGNGNTIYF. For the CDR3, the DNA is TGTGCCAGCAGTGACCCCGACAGGGGGAATGGAAACACCATATATTTT.

About this clone itself: Other DNA sequences in the sample encode the same CDR3. This rearrangement joins TRBV28 to TRBJ1-6, with D perhaps matching TRBD1 (5 bases). The CDR3 has 14 residues. V was shortened by 3 bases and J by 9 bases, with 12 bases between the two germline ends. Germline V gene data show CDR1 as MDHEN and CDR2 as SYDVKM. CDR3 sequence (DNA): TGTGCCAGCAGTTTGGGGGGATTAGGTTCACCCCTCCACTTT. Encoded protein: CASSLGGLGSPLHF.

This clone showed up just a few times. The chain links TRBV6-5 to TRBJ2-1; possibly TRBD2 for D (6 bases). The V gene lost 0 bases and the J gene lost 9 bases, with 18 bases spanning the gap. The CDR3 has 16 amino acids. Per germline, CDR1 MNHEY and CDR2 SVGAGI. CDR3 loop: CASSYSPAGLVGEQFF. The CDR3, as DNA: TGTGCCAGCAGTTACTCTCCAGCGGGCCTGGTGGGTGAGCAGTTCTTC.

This clone was counted once. This chain joins TRBV9 and TRBJ2-7; D is unresolved. CDR1 is SGDLS, CDR2 YYNGEE, per germline. The CDR3 runs to 12 residues. The V and J ends lost 4 bases and 2 bases respectively, with 7 bases between them. CDR3 DNA: TGTGCCAGCAGCCCCAGGCCCTACGAGCAGTACTTC. It codes for CASSPRPYEQYF.

In this sample, this clone turned up once. The chain couples TRBV2 to TRBJ2-1, with TRBD2 identical over 15 bases. Germline V CDR1 and CDR2: SNHLY, FYNNEI. The ends lost 7 bases at V and 9 bases at J; junction bases unmatched: 7. The CDR3 consists of 15 residues. CDR3: CASTEEGLAGGEQFF. The CDR3 nucleotides are TGTGCCAGCACCGAAGAGGGACTAGCGGGGGGTGAGCAGTTCTTC.

The chain recombines TRBV5-6 with TRBJ2-6; D ambiguous. Germline lookup yields CDR1 SGHDT and CDR2 YYEEEE. Trimming left V 5 bases short and J 0 bases short, with 18 bases between. This CDR3 comprises 18 residues. In nucleotides, the CDR3 is TGTGCCAGCAGAATTATGACGGGTAGTCTCTCTGGGGCCAACGTCCTGACTTTC. It encodes CASRIMTGSLSGANVLTF.

The J gene is TRBJ1-2, the V gene TRBV7-2, with 8 bases identical to TRBD1. With V trimmed by 0 bases and J by 6 bases, 3 bases remained unmatched. Germline assignment: CDR1 SGHTA and CDR2 FQGNSA. This CDR3 has 14 amino acids. The DNA of the CDR3 is TGTGCCAGCAGCTTAGCCTGGACAGGGAATGGCTACACCTTC. As protein: CASSLAWTGNGYTF.

V gene TRBV19 combines with J gene TRBJ2-3; no definite D call. The CDR3 spans 13 residues. CDR1 is LNHDA, CDR2 SQIVND, per germline (reference sequence). V lost 0 bases, J lost 2 bases, and 3 bases lay in between. Written as DNA, the CDR3 is TGTGCCAGTAGTATAGATTACACAGATACGCAGTATTTT. Encoded protein: CASSIDYTDTQYF.

The genes are TRBV30 and TRBJ2-3, with TRBD1 matching 7 bases. This CDR3 has 15 residues. V was pared by 0 bases and J by 4 bases, with 7 bases of the junction left unmatched. Germline V gene lookup returns CDR1 GTSNPN and CDR2 SVGIG (reference sequence). Written as DNA, the CDR3 is TGTGCCTGGAGTGTGAGGACAGGCATGGCAGATACGCAGTATTTT. Its translation: CAWSVRTGMADTQYF.

This clone was recorded a few times. The chain employs TRBV9 and TRBJ2-1; D call uncertain. Germline loops: CDR1 SGDLS, CDR2 YYNGEE. Trimming took 2 bases from V and 7 from J, leaving 7 bases between them. The CDR3 has 12 residues. Written as DNA, the CDR3 is TGTGCCAGCAGCGTCACGGGTAATGAGCAGTTCTTC. As protein: CASSVTGNEQFF.

The count of this clone is one. CDR3 in amino acids: CASSFGQSQETQYF. The CDR3, as DNA: TGTGCCAGCAGCTTTGGGCAGAGCCAAGAGACCCAGTACTTC. The rearrangement links TRBV5-4 to TRBJ2-5; the D is unclear. The CDR3 runs to 14 residues. Per the germline V gene, CDR1 is SGHNT and CDR2 is YYREEE (reference sequence). Trimming removed 2 bases at V and 1 base at J, with 9 bases between.

The CDR3: CAWSAQGNEQFF. As DNA, the CDR3 is TGTGCCTGGAGTGCACAGGGAAATGAGCAGTTCTTC. The rearrangement links TRBV30 to TRBJ2-1; tentative D call: TRBD1 (6 bases). The CDR3 runs to 12 residues. Trimming cost V 1 base and J 7 bases, with 8 bases left between them. Germline V CDR1 and CDR2: GTSNPN, SVGIG (reference sequence).

The genes are TRBV3-1 (or the pseudogene TRBV3-2) and TRBJ2-1; D may be TRBD1 (6 bases). Germline CDR1 is LGHDT and CDR2 is YNNKEL (reference sequence). Trimming left V 6 bases short and J 9 bases short, with 15 bases between. The CDR3 covers 13 residues. The CDR3 coding sequence is TGTGCCAGCAGGCTGATTGGACAGACTGAGCAGTTCTTC. Amino acids: CASRLIGQTEQFF.

This chain links TRBV3-1 (or the pseudogene TRBV3-2) with TRBJ2-2; 7 bases agree with TRBD1. CDR3 length equals 15 residues. Looked up from germline, CDR1 is LGHDT and CDR2 is YNNKEL (reference sequence). V shed 6 bases and J 6 bases; nucleotides not matched to a gene: 10. The CDR3 bases are TGTGCCAGCAGAAACCTGGACAGGTTCGCCGGGGAGCTGTTTTTT. It codes for CASRNLDRFAGELFF.

The chain has TRBV30 and TRBJ1-6; D may be TRBD1 (6 bases). This CDR3 contains 13 residues. V gave up 1 base and J gave up 7 bases, with 8 bases separating them. CDR1 is GTSNPN and CDR2 is SVGIG in the germline V gene (reference sequence). The DNA for the CDR3 is TGTGCCTGGAGTGAAGGGGGAAATTCACCCCTCCACTTT. Its translation: CAWSEGGNSPLHF.

The CDR3 DNA follows: TGCGCCAGCAGCCGGGGACTAGCGCCCGTTAATGAGCAGTTCTTC. This translates into CASSRGLAPVNEQFF. The chain combines TRBV4-3 with TRBJ2-1, with 10 bases fitting TRBD2. CDR1 is LGHNA and CDR2 is YSLEER in the germline V gene. V trimming: 4 bases; J trimming: 7 bases; junction bases outside the gene matches: 7. The CDR3 covers 15 residues.

This chain links TRBV4-3 with TRBJ2-1, with D possibly TRBD2 on 5 matching bases. Germline V lookup: CDR1 LGHNA, CDR2 YSLEER. The CDR3 loop spans 15 amino acids. Trimming shortened V by 2 bases and J by 13 bases, and 21 bases separated the two germline ends. CDR3 nucleotide sequence: TGCGCCAGCAGCCAAACACGTTCTAGGAAACGGGAACAGTTCTTC. The encoded protein is CASSQTRSRKREQFF.